Only one count was recorded for the clone carrying this T cell receptor (beta chain). These data belong to a study of CD8 T cells in Susac syndrome. It was with random hexamers that about 0.45 to 1 ug RNA was reverse transcribed. TCR beta CDR3 was amplified by immunoSEQ covering 54 Vbeta and 13 Jbeta. TCRdb re-called the immunoSEQ multiplex PCR reads with MiXCR, one entry per CDR3 protein. The table has approximately 230,000 distinct CDR3 sequences, just over 90% seen once. V was cut by 2 bases and J by 5 bases, with 13 bases left in between. CDR1 MDHEN and CDR2 SYDVKM come from the germline V gene. This CDR3 has 15 residues.

This TCR came from a human donor with multiple sclerosis. V gene TRBV28 combines with J gene TRBJ1-5; no clear D gene. Sequenced input: CD4+ T cells from PBMCs. The CDR3 reads CASSLLKGGYQPQHF. Written as DNA, the CDR3 is TGTGCCAGCAGTTTACTGAAAGGAGGGTATCAGCCCCAGCATTTT.